The 8 T cell receptor beta chains in this list originate from one sample, sequenced in a study of T-cell memory formation after mild COVID-19. TCRdb processed the 5' RACE reads anew with MiXCR; each CDR3 protein has one entry. This sample has hundreds of thousands of distinct CDR3 sequences, with roughly 20% found just once. Sequences were obtained from PBMCs or a T cell subset sorted from them (not recorded which). These receptors all stem from an adult woman who had mild COVID-19 (a few samples of this study predate the infection). Cell type and time point are not known.

The chain employs TRBV4-2 and TRBJ2-3, with 7 bases aligning to TRBD2. J gave up 3 bases and V 3 bases, and 15 bases lay outside the gene matches. CDR3 size: 18 residues. CDR1 is LGHNA and CDR2 is YNFKEQ in the germline V gene. CDR3 bases: TGTGCCAGCAGCCATCTCCTGAGCGGGATCCTAGGTACAGATACGCAGTATTTT. It specifies CASSHLLSGILGTDTQYF.

This clonotype was seen only a few times. The rearrangement uses TRBV3-1 and TRBJ1-1, with D perhaps matching TRBD1 (6 bases). This CDR3 spans 13 amino acids. Deletions cut 4 bases from V and 12 bases from J, with 18 bases between. The germline V gene has CDR1 LGHDT and CDR2 YNNKEL (reference sequence). CDR3 bases: TGTGCCAGCAGCCCAGGGGTCCGGGAAGCGACTTTCTTT. It is translated as CASSPGVREATFF.

This chain's CDR3 is CATSRGTTSLTDTQYF. The DNA of the CDR3 is TGTGCCACCAGCAGAGGGACTACTTCACTTACAGATACGCAGTATTTT. This chain joins TRBV15 and TRBJ2-3; D perhaps matches TRBD2 (6 bases). The CDR3 loop spans 16 amino acids. The V and J ends lost 1 base and 3 bases respectively, with 14 bases between them. Germline CDR1 and CDR2: LNHNV and YYDKDF (reference sequence). Based on the CDR3 plus reference TRBV15 and TRBJ2-3, the full variable domain is DAMVIQNPRYQVTQFGKPVTLSCSQTLNHNVMYWYQQKSSQAPKLLFHYYDKDFNNEADTPDNFQSRRPNTSFCFLDIRSPGLGDTAMYLCATSRGTTSLTDTQYFGPGTRLTVL.

This chain connects TRBV10-3 to TRBJ2-5; D perhaps matches TRBD2 (6 bases). The CDR3 runs 13 residues. In germline, CDR1 is ENHRY, CDR2 SYGVKD. V dropped 4 bases and J dropped 3 bases, with 9 bases sitting between them. For the CDR3, the DNA is TGTGCCATCAGTGGGGGCGGGGAAGAGACCCAGTACTTC. It specifies CAISGGGEETQYF.

This clonotype was observed a handful of times. The chain combines TRBV7-2 with TRBJ2-1; D unclear. Trimming removed 5 bases from V and 12 bases from J, with 26 bases in between. In germline, CDR1 is SGHTA, CDR2 FQGNSA. The CDR3 contains 16 residues. DNA of the CDR3: TGTGCCAGCAGCCCCCAGACCGGTGGCTACCAGAAGGGGCAGTTCTTC. Amino acids: CASSPQTGGYQKGQFF.

This clonotype was detected a few times. V and J are TRBV29-1 and TRBJ2-2, with D possibly being TRBD2 (6 bases). V lost 7 bases and J lost 7, with 22 bases in between. Looked up from germline, CDR1 is SQVTM and CDR2 is ANQGSEA. CDR3 length equals 15 residues. The CDR3 here is CSARGGRVKNGELFF. For the CDR3, the DNA is TGCAGCGCGCGGGGAGGCAGGGTGAAAAACGGGGAGCTGTTTTTT.

The chain joins TRBV4-2 to TRBJ2-7; D is unclear. The CDR3 is made up of 15 amino acids. In germline, CDR1 is LGHNA, CDR2 YNFKEQ. Trimming shortened V by 0 bases and J by 3 bases, and 12 bases separated the two germline ends. Here the CDR3 reads CASSQDLGRYYEQYF. CDR3 DNA: TGTGCCAGCAGCCAAGATTTGGGTCGGTACTACGAGCAGTACTTC.

V gene TRBV7-2 combines with J gene TRBJ2-3; D unclear. From germline, CDR1 is SGHTA and CDR2 FQGNSA. The CDR3 totals 16 residues. V lost 3 bases and J 0 bases, leaving 13 bases between the germline ends. CDR3: CASSLGWVSSTDTQYF. The DNA of the CDR3 is TGTGCCAGCAGCTTGGGGTGGGTTTCAAGCACAGATACGCAGTATTTT.